The 28 T cell receptor beta chains listed next were all sequenced from one sample in a study of blood T cells in healthy people across ages (dated by TCRdb to the mid-2010s). The library was built by means of 5' RACE. For sequencing, an Illumina HiSeq 2500 was employed. A second about 6 to 11 cycle PCR used a sample-barcoded 5' primer and a J-beta primer mix. In TCRdb, the public reads were trimmed at Q25 with fastp and aligned with MiXCR, with productive beta chains retained. Every entry covers one CDR3 protein and lists the most common genes and DNA from its rows. Present in this sample are under 2 million distinct CDR3 sequences, 30% to 35% of which were seen just once. Of the sample, about 10% falls within the top ten clones. What was sequenced was blood. These receptors originate from a woman aged 25-40 years in good health.

This clonotype was counted a single time. The V gene is TRBV28, the J gene TRBJ2-1; the match to TRBD2 covers 8 bases. The CDR3 is 12 residues long. The germline gives CDR1 MDHEN, CDR2 SYDVKM. The J segment lost 14 bases and the V segment lost 6 bases, leaving 9 bases of the junction unmatched. The CDR3 sequence: CASSSSGIVEFF. In DNA form, the CDR3 reads TGTGCCAGCAGCAGTAGCGGGATAGTTGAGTTCTTC.

Remarks on this clonotype: This may come from a read error, since a much larger clone is one base off. This rearrangement joins TRBV20-1 to TRBJ2-1, with D hard to call. Trimming left V 4 bases short and J 13 bases short, with 26 bases between. The CDR3 sequence is 15 residues long. Germline CDR1 reads DFQATT; CDR2 reads SNEGSKA (reference sequence). CDR3 nucleotides: TGCAGTGCTACCCCAACATGGAGCCCCCAAGAGACCCAGTTCTTC. This encodes CSATPTWSPQETQFF.

The chain joins TRBV19 to TRBJ2-1; 16 nucleotides agree with TRBD2. J gave up 6 bases and V 4 bases, and 6 bases lay outside the gene matches. The CDR3 sequence is 17 residues long. Germline V gene sequence: CDR1 LNHDA, CDR2 SQIVND (reference sequence). The CDR3 loop reads CASSTGTSGRVGNEQFF. CDR3 nucleotide sequence: TGTGCCAGTAGTACAGGGACTAGCGGGAGGGTAGGCAATGAGCAGTTCTTC.

There are a few counts of this clonotype. The V call is TRBV5-1, the J call TRBJ2-5; 8 bases fit TRBD1. The CDR3 is made up of 15 amino acids. Germline V gene sequence: CDR1 SGHRS, CDR2 YFSETQ. V dropped 4 bases and J dropped 1; count of bases not matched to a gene: 6. The DNA for the CDR3 is TGCGCCAGCAGCGAAGTCGGACAGGGCCAAGAGACCCAGTACTTC. Its protein is CASSEVGQGQETQYF.

This chain joins TRBV6-5 and TRBJ1-4, with TRBD1 matching 8 bases. The CDR3 runs 14 residues. Germline CDR1 and CDR2: MNHEY and SVGAGI. The V segment lost 2 bases and the J segment 11 bases; nucleotides outside the gene matches: 7. The CDR3 here is CASSYGAGGRKLFF. The CDR3 DNA is TGTGCCAGCAGTTACGGGGCAGGGGGCAGGAAACTGTTTTTT.

This clonotype occurred a few times. The V and J genes are TRBV2 and TRBJ1-2; the match to TRBD1 covers 7 bases. V shed 5 bases and J 4 bases; nucleotides not matched to a gene: 4. The CDR3 consists of 13 residues. CDR1 is SNHLY, CDR2 FYNNEI, per germline. CDR3 coding DNA: TGTGCCAGCAGTCCAGGACAGGTCTATGGCTACACCTTC. Its translation is CASSPGQVYGYTF.

This clonotype has more than one count but fewer than ten. The chain recombines TRBV6-2 or TRBV6-3 with TRBJ2-3; D remains unclear. Germline V CDR1 and CDR2: MNHEY, SVGEGT. With 1 base removed from V and 9 bases from J, the gap between germline ends came to 8 bases. CDR3 length: 12 amino acids. The CDR3 is CASSYFADTQYF. The CDR3 DNA reads as TGTGCCAGCAGTTACTTTGCGGACACGCAGTATTTT.

The chain recombines TRBV30 with TRBJ2-3; 8 bases are shared with TRBD1. The CDR3 contains 13 residues. V trimming: 3 bases; J trimming: 5 bases; junction bases outside the gene matches: 4. CDR1 and CDR2 from the germline V gene are GTSNPN and SVGIG (reference sequence). CDR3 in amino acids: CAWRKQGVDTQYF. The CDR3 DNA reads TGTGCCTGGAGAAAACAGGGGGTAGATACGCAGTATTTT.

The rearrangement uses TRBV7-9 and TRBJ2-3; TRBD2 matches 13 bases. Looked up from germline, CDR1 is SEHNR and CDR2 is FQNEAQ (reference sequence). The CDR3 is 17 residues long. Trimming cost V 6 bases and J 5 bases; bases outside gene matches: 11. For the CDR3, the DNA is TGTGCCAGCAGTTTTCGACTAGCGGGGGGCCTGGTAGATACGCAGTATTTT. As protein: CASSFRLAGGLVDTQYF.

The rearrangement joins TRBV29-1 to TRBJ1-5, with D possibly TRBD1 on 6 matching bases. The CDR3 contains 15 residues. Germline-derived CDR1 and CDR2 are SQVTM and ANQGSEA. V was trimmed by 1 base and J by 6 bases, leaving 16 bases between them. The CDR3 sequence: CSVEGVIRGTQPQHF. CDR3 coding DNA: TGCAGCGTTGAAGGGGTCATCAGGGGCACTCAGCCCCAGCATTTT.

The rearrangement uses TRBV5-1 and TRBJ1-2; 9 bases are shared with TRBD1. From germline, CDR1 is SGHRS and CDR2 YFSETQ. This CDR3 has 15 amino acids. Trimming took 3 bases from V and 4 from J; bases not matched to a gene: 7. The CDR3 sequence is CASSSATGGGYGYTF. In DNA form, the CDR3 reads TGCGCCAGCAGCTCGGCGACAGGGGGTGGCTATGGCTACACCTTC.

J is TRBJ2-1 and V is TRBV7-8; TRBD2 agrees at 8 bases. V was clipped by 3 bases and J by 2 bases; unmatched bases: 6. The germline V gene encodes CDR1 SGHVS and CDR2 FQNEAQ. The length of the CDR3 is 16 residues. CDR3 protein: CASSLRRGETYNEQFF. The CDR3 nucleotides are TGTGCCAGCAGCTTGAGGCGGGGGGAGACCTACAATGAGCAGTTCTTC.

The chain's CDR3 is CASSRLETIYF. CDR3 coding DNA: TGCGCCAGCAGCCGTCTCGAAACCATATATTTT. The V and J genes are TRBV4-1 and TRBJ1-3; D ambiguous. This CDR3 is 11 amino acids long. In germline, CDR1 is MGHRA, CDR2 YSYEKL. Deletions cut 4 bases from V and 10 bases from J, with 8 bases between.

The sample holds a few counts of this clonotype. This chain connects TRBV20-1 to TRBJ2-1; 7 bases line up with TRBD2. In germline, CDR1 is DFQATT, CDR2 SNEGSKA (reference sequence). The CDR3 length is 15 residues. The junction had 15 bases not matched to a gene; V was cut back by 7 bases and J by 6 bases. As DNA, the CDR3 is TGCAGTGTCAGTGGGAGGGTCGTAGAAGGCAATGAGCAGTTCTTC. Its protein is CSVSGRVVEGNEQFF.

This clonotype was seen ten or more times. V is TRBV29-1 and J is TRBJ2-3, with a weak D call TRBD2 (5 bases). The germline V gene encodes CDR1 SQVTM and CDR2 ANQGSEA. The CDR3 has 13 amino acids. CDR3 protein: CIALGLLTDTQYF. CDR3 nucleotide sequence: TGCATAGCTCTAGGACTCCTCACAGATACGCAGTATTTT.

This clonotype appeared a single time. The CDR3 DNA sequence: TGTGCCAGCAGCCCCCGCCCCATGCCTGGGGGCTACACCTTC. It encodes CASSPRPMPGGYTF. The chain combines TRBV14 with TRBJ1-2; D remains ambiguous. The germline V gene encodes CDR1 SGHDN and CDR2 FVKESK. Trimming stripped 4 bases from V and 8 bases from J, with 17 bases between. This CDR3 contains 14 residues.

This sequence joins TRBV20-1 and TRBJ1-1; 7 positions match TRBD1. Germline V gene sequence: CDR1 DFQATT, CDR2 SNEGSKA (reference sequence). The junction had 5 bases not matched to a gene; V was cut back by 4 bases and J by 0 bases. The CDR3 is 14 residues long. The DNA of the CDR3 is TGCAGTGCTACCATGACAGGGATGAACACTGAAGCTTTCTTT. It specifies CSATMTGMNTEAFF.

This sequence joins TRBV2 and TRBJ2-3; possibly TRBD1 or TRBD2 for D (6 bases each). Germline V lookup: CDR1 SNHLY, CDR2 FYNNEI. This CDR3 region has 15 residues. Trimming took 5 bases from V and 4 from J, leaving 16 bases between them. The CDR3 region is CASSQRGEPADTQYF. The CDR3 nucleotides read TGTGCCAGCAGTCAAAGGGGGGAGCCTGCAGATACGCAGTATTTT.

This clonotype was detected only a few times. This chain links TRBV4-2 with TRBJ2-1, with 9 positions matching TRBD2. The CDR3 has 14 amino acids. With V trimmed by 7 bases and J by 8 bases, 9 bases remained unmatched. In germline, CDR1 is LGHNA, CDR2 YNFKEQ. CDR3 sequence reads: CASTQDSGRHEQFF. Here the CDR3 DNA reads TGTGCCAGCACCCAGGACAGCGGGAGGCATGAGCAGTTCTTC.

This clonotype was counted a few times. CDR3 DNA: TGTGCCAGCAGTCCCAGACAGGATGGGGAAAAACTGTTTTTT. It specifies CASSPRQDGEKLFF. The rearrangement uses TRBV7-8 and TRBJ1-4; possibly TRBD1 for D (6 bases). This CDR3 comprises 14 residues. Germline V lookup: CDR1 SGHVS, CDR2 FQNEAQ. Deletions cut 6 bases from V and 8 bases from J, with 16 bases between.

This clonotype appeared a few times. Germline is not matched at one junction end, which may reflect a read error. The chain has TRBV7-9 and TRBJ2-6, with D possibly TRBD1 on 5 matching bases. The germline CDR1 and CDR2 sequences are SEHNR and FQNEAQ (reference sequence). The CDR3 runs to 15 residues. The CDR3 DNA is TGTGCCAACTTAGACGGCCACCCTGGGGCCGACGTCCTGACTTTC. Protein: CANLDGHPGADVLTF.

The chain carries TRBV7-8 and TRBJ1-2, with D possibly being TRBD1 (5 bases). Germline assignment: CDR1 SGHVS and CDR2 FQNEAQ. The germline V and J ends were trimmed by 3 bases and 4 bases, with 18 bases remaining between them. The CDR3 contains 16 residues. CDR3 residues: CASSFRDLSKGYGYTF. The CDR3 DNA sequence: TGTGCCAGCAGCTTCCGGGACCTATCTAAGGGCTATGGCTACACCTTC.

This chain links TRBV28 with TRBJ2-3; no clear D gene. Germline V CDR1 and CDR2: MDHEN, SYDVKM. The CDR3 totals 13 residues. Trimming cost V 10 bases and J 0 bases, with 11 bases left between them. The CDR3 coding sequence is TGTGCCACCCTGGGGTCAAGCACAGATACGCAGTATTTT. Amino acid sequence: CATLGSSTDTQYF.

The J gene is TRBJ2-3, the V gene TRBV20-1; D possibly uses TRBD1 or TRBD2 (5 bases each). Germline V CDR1 and CDR2: DFQATT, SNEGSKA (reference sequence). V was trimmed by 6 bases and J by 5 bases, leaving 18 bases between them. The CDR3 covers 14 residues. The CDR3 nucleotides are TGCAGTGCAAACCGGGACCCTGGGGGAGATACGCAGTATTTT. This codes for CSANRDPGGDTQYF.

The V call is TRBV6-2 or TRBV6-3, the J call TRBJ2-1, with 9 bases matching TRBD2. CDR1 MNHEY and CDR2 SVGEGT come from the germline V gene. This CDR3 has 15 amino acids. J was trimmed by 4 bases and V by 3 bases; bases with no gene match: 4. In DNA, the CDR3 is TGTGCCAGCAGTTATCGAAGCGGGGGGTACAATGAGCAGTTCTTC. Translation: CASSYRSGGYNEQFF.

The chain joins TRBV10-3 to TRBJ2-3; TRBD2 might be the D (6 bases). This CDR3 region has 13 residues. Germline CDR1 reads ENHRY; CDR2 reads SYGVKD. The V end lost 7 bases, the J end lost 0 bases, and 8 bases lay between the germline ends. CDR3 amino acids: CAIKLASTDTQYF. The CDR3 DNA sequence: TGTGCCATCAAACTAGCAAGCACAGATACGCAGTATTTT.

The chain recombines TRBV6-2 or TRBV6-3 with TRBJ2-1, with 7 bases aligning to TRBD2. Germline V gives CDR1 MNHEY, CDR2 SVGEGT. Trimming removed 3 bases from V and 10 bases from J; junction bases left unmatched: 6. The CDR3 is made up of 13 amino acids. CDR3: CASSYGRLAEQFF. CDR3 sequence (DNA): TGTGCCAGCAGTTATGGCCGACTAGCCGAGCAGTTCTTC.

The rearrangement uses TRBV4-2 and TRBJ2-2; the match to TRBD2 covers 8 bases. V shed 6 bases and J 1 base; nucleotides not matched to a gene: 4. Per the germline V gene, CDR1 is LGHNA and CDR2 is YNFKEQ. The CDR3 length is 15 residues. The chain's CDR3 is CASRPAGENTGELFF. The CDR3 nucleotides are TGTGCCAGCAGGCCAGCGGGGGAGAACACCGGGGAGCTGTTTTTT.